The source of this TCR beta chain is a study of PD-L1 blockade in urothelial cancer. The wider study: Male sex and bladder-origin urothelial cancer characterized about 85% of the roughly 29 patients. Analyzed time points were 3 weeks (second dose) and 6 weeks after therapy began. When blood samples were assessed, the median T cell count was some 150,000. Study-level points and caveats: Better survival was predicted when blood TCR clonality before treatment fell below the median.

Comment on this clone: Its antigen remains unidentified.

Time point described: peripheral blood 6 weeks after treatment start. V was shortened by 2 bases and J by 2 bases, with 7 bases between the two germline ends. The CDR3 is made up of 14 amino acids. Germline V lookup: CDR1 LNHDA, CDR2 SQIVND (reference sequence). Generated by immunoSEQ multiplex PCR, the TCRdb table keeps only in-frame clones and is missing some. Of 60,000 to 80,000 clones listed, around nine tenths are singletons. The chain employs TRBV19 and TRBJ2-1, with D perhaps matching TRBD2 (5 bases). Sequencing used PBMCs, obtained around atezolizumab (anti-PD-L1) treatment. This TCR came from a man in his 60s with urothelial cancer. The DNA for the CDR3 is TGTGCCAGTAGTATAACAGCGGCCTACAATGAGCAGTTCTTC. This gives the protein CASSITAAYNEQFF.